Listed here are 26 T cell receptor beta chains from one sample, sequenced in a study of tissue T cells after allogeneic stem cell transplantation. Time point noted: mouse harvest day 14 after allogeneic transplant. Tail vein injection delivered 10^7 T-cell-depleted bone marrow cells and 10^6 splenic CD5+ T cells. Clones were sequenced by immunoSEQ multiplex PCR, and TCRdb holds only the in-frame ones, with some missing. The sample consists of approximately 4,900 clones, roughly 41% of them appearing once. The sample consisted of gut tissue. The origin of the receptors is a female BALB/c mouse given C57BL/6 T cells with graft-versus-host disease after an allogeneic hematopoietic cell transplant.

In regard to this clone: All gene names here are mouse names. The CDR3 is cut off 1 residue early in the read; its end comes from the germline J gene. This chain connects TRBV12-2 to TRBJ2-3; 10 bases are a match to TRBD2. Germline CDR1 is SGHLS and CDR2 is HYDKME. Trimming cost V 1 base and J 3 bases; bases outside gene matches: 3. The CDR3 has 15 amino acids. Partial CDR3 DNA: TGTGCCAGCTCTCTGAGCTGGGGGGGCGCAGAAACGCTGTAT. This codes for CASSLSWGGAETLY. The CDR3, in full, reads CASSLSWGGAETLYF.

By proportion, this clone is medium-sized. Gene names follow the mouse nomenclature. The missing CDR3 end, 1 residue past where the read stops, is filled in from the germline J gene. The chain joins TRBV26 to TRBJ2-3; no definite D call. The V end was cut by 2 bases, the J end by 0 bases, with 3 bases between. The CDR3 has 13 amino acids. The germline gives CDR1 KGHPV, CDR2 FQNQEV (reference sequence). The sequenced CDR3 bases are TGTGCCAGCAGTCTGAACAGTGCAGAAACGCTGTAT. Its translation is CASSLNSAETLY. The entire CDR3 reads CASSLNSAETLYF.

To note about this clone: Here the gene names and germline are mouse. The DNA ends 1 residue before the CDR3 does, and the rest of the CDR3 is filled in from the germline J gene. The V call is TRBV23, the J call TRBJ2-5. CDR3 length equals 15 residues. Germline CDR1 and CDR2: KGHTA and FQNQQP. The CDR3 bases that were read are TGCTCCAGCAGTCAATCTGGCAGTAACCAAGACACCCAGTAC. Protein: CSSSQSGSNQDTQY. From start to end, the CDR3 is CSSSQSGSNQDTQYF.

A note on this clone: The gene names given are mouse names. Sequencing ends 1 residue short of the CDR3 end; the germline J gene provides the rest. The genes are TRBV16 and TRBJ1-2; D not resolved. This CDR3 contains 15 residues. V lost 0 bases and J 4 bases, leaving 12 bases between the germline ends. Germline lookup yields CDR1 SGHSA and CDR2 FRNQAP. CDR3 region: CASSLDRALTSDYTF. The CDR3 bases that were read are TGTGCAAGCAGCTTAGATCGAGCCCTAACCTCCGACTACACC.

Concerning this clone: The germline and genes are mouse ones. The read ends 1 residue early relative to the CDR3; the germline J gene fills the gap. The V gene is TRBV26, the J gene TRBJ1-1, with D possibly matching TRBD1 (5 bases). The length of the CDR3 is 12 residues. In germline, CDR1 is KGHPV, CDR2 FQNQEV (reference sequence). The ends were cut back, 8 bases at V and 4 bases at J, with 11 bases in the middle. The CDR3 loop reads CASGGDATEVFF. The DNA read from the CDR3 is TGTGCCAGCGGGGGGGATGCCACAGAAGTCTTC. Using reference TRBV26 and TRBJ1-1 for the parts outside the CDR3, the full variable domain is NSKVIQTPRYLVKGQGQKAKMRCIPEKGHPVVFWYQQNKNNEFKFLINFQNQEVLQQIDMTEKRFSAECPSNSPCSLEIQSSEAGDSALYLCASGGDATEVFFGKGTRLTVV.

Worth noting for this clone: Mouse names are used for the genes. The CDR3 loop reads CSSSPTGSAETLYF. The sequenced CDR3 bases are TGCTCCAGCAGCCCGACTGGTAGTGCAGAAACGCTGTAT. The V call is TRBV23, the J call TRBJ2-3; the D call in the table, TRBD2, was not verified against the DNA. The CDR3 end is not reached by the read, which stops 1 residue before it; the germline J gene fills it in. This CDR3 has 14 residues. Germline V gene data show CDR1 as KGHTA and CDR2 as FQNQQP.

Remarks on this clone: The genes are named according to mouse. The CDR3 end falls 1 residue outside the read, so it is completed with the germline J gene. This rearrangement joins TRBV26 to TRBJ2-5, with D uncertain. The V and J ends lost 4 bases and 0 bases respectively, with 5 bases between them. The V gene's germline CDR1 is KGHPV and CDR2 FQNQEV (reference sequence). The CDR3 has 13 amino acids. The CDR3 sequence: CASSRGNQDTQYF. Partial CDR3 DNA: TGTGCCAGCAGTCGTGGTAACCAAGACACCCAGTAC.

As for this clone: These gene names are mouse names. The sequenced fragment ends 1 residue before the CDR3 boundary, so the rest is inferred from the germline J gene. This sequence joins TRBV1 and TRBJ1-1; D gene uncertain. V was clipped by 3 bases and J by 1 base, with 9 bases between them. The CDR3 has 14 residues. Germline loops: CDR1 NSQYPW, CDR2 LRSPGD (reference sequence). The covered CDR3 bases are TGCACCTGCAGTGCGAGACAAAAAAACACAGAAGTCTTC. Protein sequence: CTCSARQKNTEVF. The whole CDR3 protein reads CTCSARQKNTEVFF.

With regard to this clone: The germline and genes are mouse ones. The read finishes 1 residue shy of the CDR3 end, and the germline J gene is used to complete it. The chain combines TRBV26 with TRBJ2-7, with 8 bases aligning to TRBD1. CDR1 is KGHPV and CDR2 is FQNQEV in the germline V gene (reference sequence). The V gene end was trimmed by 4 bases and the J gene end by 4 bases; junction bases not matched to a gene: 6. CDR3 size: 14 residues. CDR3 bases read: TGTGCCAGCAGTCCGTCCCGGGACAGGTATGAACAGTAC. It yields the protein CASSPSRDRYEQY. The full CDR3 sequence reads CASSPSRDRYEQYF.

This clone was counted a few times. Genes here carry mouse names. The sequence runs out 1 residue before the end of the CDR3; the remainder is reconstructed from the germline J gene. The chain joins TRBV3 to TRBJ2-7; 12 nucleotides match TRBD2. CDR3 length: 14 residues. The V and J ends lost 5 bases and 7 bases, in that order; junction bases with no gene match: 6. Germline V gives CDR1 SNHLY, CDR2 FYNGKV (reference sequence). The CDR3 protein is CASSLRLGGQEQYF. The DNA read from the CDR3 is TGTGCCAGCAGCCTTCGACTGGGGGGGCAAGAACAGTAC.

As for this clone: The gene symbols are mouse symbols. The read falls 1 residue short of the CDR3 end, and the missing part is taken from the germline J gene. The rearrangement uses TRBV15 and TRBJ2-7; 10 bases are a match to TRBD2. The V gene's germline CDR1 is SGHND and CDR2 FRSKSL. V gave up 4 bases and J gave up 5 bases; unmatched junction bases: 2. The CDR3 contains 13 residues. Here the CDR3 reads CASSWTGGDEQYF. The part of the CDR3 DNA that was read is TGTGCCAGCAGTTGGACTGGGGGTGATGAACAGTAC.

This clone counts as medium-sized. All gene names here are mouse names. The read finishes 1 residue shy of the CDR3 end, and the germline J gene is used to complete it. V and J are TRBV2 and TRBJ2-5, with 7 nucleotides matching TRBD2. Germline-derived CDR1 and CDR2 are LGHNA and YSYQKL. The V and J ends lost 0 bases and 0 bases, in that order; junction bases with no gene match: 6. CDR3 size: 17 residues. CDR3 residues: CASSQDLWGFNQDTQYF. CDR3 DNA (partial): TGTGCCAGCAGCCAAGATCTCTGGGGGTTTAACCAAGACACCCAGTAC. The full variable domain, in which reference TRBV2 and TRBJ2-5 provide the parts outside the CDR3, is DPKIIQKPKYLVAVTGSEKILICEQYLGHNAMYWYRQSAKKPLEFMFSYSYQKLMDNQTASSRFQPQSSKKNHLDLQITALKPDDSATYFCASSQDLWGFNQDTQYFGPGTRLLVL.

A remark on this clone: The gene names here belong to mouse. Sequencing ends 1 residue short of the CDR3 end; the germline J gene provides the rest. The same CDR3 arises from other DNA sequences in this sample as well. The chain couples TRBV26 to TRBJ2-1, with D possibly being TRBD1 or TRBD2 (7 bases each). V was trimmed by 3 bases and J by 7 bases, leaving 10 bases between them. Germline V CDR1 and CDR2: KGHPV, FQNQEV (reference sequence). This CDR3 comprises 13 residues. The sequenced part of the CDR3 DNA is TGTGCCAGCAGTCTTCAGGGGGGGGCTGAGCAGTTC. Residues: CASSLQGGAEQF. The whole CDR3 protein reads CASSLQGGAEQFF.

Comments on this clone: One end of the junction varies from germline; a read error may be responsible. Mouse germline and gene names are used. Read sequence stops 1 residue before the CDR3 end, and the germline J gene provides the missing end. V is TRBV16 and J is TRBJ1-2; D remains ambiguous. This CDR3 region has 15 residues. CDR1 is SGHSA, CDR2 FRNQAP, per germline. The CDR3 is CASRLDRGINSAYTF. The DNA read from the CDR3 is TGTGCAAGCCGCTTAGATCGAGGCATAAACTCCGCCTACACC.

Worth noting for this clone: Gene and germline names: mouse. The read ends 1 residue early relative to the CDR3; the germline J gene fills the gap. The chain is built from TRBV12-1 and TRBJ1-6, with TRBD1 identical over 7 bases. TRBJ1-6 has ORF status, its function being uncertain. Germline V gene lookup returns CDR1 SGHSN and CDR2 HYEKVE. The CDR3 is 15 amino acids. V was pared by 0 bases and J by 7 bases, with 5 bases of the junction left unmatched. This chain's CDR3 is CASSLGRGRNSPLYF. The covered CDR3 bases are TGTGCCAGCTCTCTCGGCAGGGGGAGGAATTCGCCCCTCTAC.

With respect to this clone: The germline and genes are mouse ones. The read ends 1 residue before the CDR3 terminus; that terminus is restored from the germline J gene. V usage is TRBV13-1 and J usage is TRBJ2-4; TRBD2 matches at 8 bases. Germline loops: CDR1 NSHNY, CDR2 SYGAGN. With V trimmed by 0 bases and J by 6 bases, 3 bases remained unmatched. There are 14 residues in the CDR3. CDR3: CASSDEGGANTLYF. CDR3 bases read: TGTGCCAGCAGTGATGAGGGGGGGGCGAACACCTTGTAC.

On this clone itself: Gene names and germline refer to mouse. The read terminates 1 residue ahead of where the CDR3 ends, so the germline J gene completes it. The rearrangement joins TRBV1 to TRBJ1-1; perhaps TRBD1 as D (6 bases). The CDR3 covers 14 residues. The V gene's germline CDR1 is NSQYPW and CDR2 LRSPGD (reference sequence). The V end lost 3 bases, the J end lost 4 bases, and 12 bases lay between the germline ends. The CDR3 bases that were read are TGCACCTGCAGTGCGCGGGACATGGGCACAGAAGTCTTC. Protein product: CTCSARDMGTEVF. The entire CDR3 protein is CTCSARDMGTEVFF.

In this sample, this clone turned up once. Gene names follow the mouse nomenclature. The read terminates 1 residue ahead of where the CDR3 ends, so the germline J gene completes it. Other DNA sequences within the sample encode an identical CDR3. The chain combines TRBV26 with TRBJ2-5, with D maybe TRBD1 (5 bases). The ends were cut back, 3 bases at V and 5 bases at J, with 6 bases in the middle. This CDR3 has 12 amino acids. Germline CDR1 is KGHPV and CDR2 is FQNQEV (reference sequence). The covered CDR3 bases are TGTGCCAGCAGTCTAAGGGGAGACACCCAGTAC. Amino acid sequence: CASSLRGDTQY. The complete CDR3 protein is CASSLRGDTQYF. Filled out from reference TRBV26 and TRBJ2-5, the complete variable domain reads NSKVIQTPRYLVKGQGQKAKMRCIPEKGHPVVFWYQQNKNNEFKFLINFQNQEVLQQIDMTEKRFSAECPSNSPCSLEIQSSEAGDSALYLCASSLRGDTQYFGPGTRLLVL.

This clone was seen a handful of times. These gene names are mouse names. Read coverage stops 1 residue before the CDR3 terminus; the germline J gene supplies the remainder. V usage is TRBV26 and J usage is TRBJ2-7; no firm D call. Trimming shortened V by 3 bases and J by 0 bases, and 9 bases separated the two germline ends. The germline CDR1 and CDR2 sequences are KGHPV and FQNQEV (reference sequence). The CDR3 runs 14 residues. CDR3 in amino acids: CASSLLLSSYEQYF. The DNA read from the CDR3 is TGTGCCAGCAGTCTTTTACTGAGCTCCTATGAACAGTAC.

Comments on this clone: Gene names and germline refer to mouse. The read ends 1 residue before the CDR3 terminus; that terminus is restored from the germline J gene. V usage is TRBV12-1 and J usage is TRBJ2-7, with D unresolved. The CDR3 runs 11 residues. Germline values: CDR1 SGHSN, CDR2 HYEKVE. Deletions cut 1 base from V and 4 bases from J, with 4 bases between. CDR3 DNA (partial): TGTGCCAGCTCTCTGACTTATGAACAGTAC. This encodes CASSLTYEQY. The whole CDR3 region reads CASSLTYEQYF.

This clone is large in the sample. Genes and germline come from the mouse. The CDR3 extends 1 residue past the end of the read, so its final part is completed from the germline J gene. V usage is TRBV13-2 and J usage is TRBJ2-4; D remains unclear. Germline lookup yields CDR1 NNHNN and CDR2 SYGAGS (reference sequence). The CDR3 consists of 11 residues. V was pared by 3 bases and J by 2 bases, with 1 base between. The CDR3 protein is CASGVQNTLYF. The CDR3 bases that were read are TGTGCCAGCGGTGTTCAAAACACCTTGTAC.

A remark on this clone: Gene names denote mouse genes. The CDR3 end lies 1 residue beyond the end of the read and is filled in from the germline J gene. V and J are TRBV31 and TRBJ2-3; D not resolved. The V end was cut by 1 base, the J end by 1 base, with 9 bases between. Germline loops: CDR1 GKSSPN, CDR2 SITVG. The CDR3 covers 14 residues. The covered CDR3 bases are TGTGCCTGGAGTCCAGTGGATGGTGCAGAAACGCTGTAT. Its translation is CAWSPVDGAETLY. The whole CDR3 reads CAWSPVDGAETLYF.

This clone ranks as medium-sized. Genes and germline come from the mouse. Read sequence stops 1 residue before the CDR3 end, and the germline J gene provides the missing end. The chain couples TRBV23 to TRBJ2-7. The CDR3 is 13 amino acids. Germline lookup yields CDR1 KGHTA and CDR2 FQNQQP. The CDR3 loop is CSSSQMGPYEQYF. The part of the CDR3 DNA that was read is TGCTCCAGCAGTCAAATGGGGCCCTATGAACAGTAC.

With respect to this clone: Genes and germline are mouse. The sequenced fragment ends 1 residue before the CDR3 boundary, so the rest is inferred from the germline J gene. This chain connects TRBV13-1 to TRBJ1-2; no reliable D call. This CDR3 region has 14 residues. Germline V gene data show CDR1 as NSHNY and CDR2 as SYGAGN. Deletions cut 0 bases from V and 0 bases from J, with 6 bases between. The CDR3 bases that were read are TGTGCCAGCAGTGATGAAAGAGCAAACTCCGACTACACC. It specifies CASSDERANSDYT. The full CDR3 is CASSDERANSDYTF.

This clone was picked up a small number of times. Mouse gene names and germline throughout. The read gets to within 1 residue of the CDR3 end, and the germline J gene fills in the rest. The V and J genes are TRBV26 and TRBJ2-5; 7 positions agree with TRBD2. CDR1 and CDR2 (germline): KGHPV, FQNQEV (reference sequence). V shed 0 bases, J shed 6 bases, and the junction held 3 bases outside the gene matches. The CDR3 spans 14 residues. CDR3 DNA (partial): TGTGCCAGCAGTCTGTCAAACTGGGGCGACACCCAGTAC. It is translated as CASSLSNWGDTQY. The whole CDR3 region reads CASSLSNWGDTQYF. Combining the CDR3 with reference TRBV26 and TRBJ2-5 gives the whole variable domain NSKVIQTPRYLVKGQGQKAKMRCIPEKGHPVVFWYQQNKNNEFKFLINFQNQEVLQQIDMTEKRFSAECPSNSPCSLEIQSSEAGDSALYLCASSLSNWGDTQYFGPGTRLLVL.

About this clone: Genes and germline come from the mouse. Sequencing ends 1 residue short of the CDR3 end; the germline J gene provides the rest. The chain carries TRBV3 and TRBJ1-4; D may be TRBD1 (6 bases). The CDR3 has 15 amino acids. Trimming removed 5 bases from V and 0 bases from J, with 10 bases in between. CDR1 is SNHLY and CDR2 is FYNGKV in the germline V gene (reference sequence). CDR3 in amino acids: CASSMTGISNERLFF. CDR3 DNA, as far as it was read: TGTGCCAGCAGCATGACAGGAATTTCCAACGAAAGATTATTT.